One T cell receptor beta chain is described in this entry. The data were obtained in a study of blood T cell repertoires in COVID-19. Background on the study: Italy, Spain and the United States were the sources of the convalescent and acute COVID-19 samples.

V dropped 5 bases and J dropped 5 bases, with 18 bases sitting between them. The CDR3 has 15 residues. Germline CDR1 and CDR2: KGHSH and LQKENI. Generated by immunoSEQ multiplex PCR, the TCRdb table keeps only in-frame clones and is missing some. The sample carries around 160,000 clones, roughly 87% recorded once. This clonotype was obtained from a woman in her thirties or forties who had been exposed to COVID-19. The rearrangement uses TRBV18 and TRBJ1-2, with D possibly being TRBD1 (5 bases). The sequenced sample was PBMCs or T cells enriched from blood (not recorded which). The CDR3 region is CASSREGIGVYGYTF. CDR3 DNA sequence: TGTGCCAGCTCAAGAGAAGGCATAGGGGTGTATGGCTACACCTTC. Full variable domain (missing parts from reference TRBV18 and TRBJ1-2): NAGVMQNPRHLVRRRGQEARLRCSPMKGHSHVYWYRQLPEEGLKFMVYLQKENIIDESGMPKERFSAEFPKEGPSILRIQQVVRGDSAAYFCASSREGIGVYGYTFGSGTRLTVV.